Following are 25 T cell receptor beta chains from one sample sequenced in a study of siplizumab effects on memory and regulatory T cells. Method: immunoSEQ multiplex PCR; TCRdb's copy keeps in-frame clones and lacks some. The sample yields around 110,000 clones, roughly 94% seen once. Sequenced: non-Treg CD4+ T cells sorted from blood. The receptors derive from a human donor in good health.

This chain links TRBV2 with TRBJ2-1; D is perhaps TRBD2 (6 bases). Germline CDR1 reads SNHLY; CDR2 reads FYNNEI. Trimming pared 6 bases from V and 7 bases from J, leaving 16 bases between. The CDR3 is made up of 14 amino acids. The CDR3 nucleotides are TGTGCCAGCAGGTTCGACAGCGCGGGGAATGAGCAGTTCTTC. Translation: CASRFDSAGNEQFF.

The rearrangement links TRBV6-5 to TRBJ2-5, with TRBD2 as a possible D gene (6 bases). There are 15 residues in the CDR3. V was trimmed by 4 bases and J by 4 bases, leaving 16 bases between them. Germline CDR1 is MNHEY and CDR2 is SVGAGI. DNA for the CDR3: TGTGCCAGCAGTTTGGGGCAGACTAGTAGAGAGACCCAGTACTTC. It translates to CASSLGQTSRETQYF.

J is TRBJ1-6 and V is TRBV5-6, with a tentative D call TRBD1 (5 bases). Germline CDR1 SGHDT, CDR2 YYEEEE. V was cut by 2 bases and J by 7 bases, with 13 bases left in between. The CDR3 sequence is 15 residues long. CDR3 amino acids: CASSFGGVGNSPLHF. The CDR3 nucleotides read TGTGCCAGCAGCTTTGGGGGGGTCGGCAATTCACCCCTCCACTTT.

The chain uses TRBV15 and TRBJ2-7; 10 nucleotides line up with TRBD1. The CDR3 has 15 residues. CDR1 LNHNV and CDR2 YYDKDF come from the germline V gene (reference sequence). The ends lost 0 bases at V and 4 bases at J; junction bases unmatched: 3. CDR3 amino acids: CATSRDRTGGYEQYF. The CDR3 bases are TGTGCCACCAGCAGAGACCGGACAGGGGGGTACGAGCAGTACTTC.

The CDR3 region has the DNA TGTGCCAGCAGGCTTCAACACGAGCAGTACTTC. Residues: CASRLQHEQYF. This rearrangement joins TRBV2 to TRBJ2-7; D is uncertain. Germline CDR1 SNHLY, CDR2 FYNNEI. This CDR3 spans 11 amino acids. Trimming removed 6 bases at V and 5 bases at J, with 8 bases between.

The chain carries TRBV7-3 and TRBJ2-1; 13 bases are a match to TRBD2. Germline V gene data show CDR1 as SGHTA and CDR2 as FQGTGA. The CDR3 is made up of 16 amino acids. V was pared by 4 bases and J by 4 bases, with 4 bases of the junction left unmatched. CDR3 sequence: CASSSQGLAGYNEQFF. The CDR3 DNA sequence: TGTGCCAGCAGCTCACAGGGACTAGCGGGATACAATGAGCAGTTCTTC.

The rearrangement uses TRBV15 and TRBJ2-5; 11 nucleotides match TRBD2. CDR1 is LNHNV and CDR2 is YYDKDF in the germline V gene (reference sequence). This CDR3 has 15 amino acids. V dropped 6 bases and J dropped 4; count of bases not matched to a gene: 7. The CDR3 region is CATSAGLAAGETQYF. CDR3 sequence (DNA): TGTGCCACCAGTGCGGGACTAGCGGCGGGAGAGACCCAGTACTTC.

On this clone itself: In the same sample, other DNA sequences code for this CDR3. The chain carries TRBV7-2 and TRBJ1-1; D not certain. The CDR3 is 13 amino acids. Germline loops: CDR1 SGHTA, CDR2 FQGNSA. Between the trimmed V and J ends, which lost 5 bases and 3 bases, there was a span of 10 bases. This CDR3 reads CASSRQRDTEAFF. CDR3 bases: TGTGCCAGCAGCAGACAAAGGGACACTGAAGCTTTCTTT.

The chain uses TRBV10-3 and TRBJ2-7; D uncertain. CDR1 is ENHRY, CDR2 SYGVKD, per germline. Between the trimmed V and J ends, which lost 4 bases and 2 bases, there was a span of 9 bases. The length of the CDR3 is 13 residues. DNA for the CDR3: TGTGCCATCAGTGGTAATGGGGCCTACGAGCAGTACTTC. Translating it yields CAISGNGAYEQYF.

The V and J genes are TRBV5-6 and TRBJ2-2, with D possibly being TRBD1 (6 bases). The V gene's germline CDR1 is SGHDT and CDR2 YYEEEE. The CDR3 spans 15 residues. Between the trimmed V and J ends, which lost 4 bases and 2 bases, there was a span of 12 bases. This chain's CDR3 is CASSPQGLNTGELFF. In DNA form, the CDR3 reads TGTGCCAGCAGCCCACAGGGCTTAAACACCGGGGAGCTGTTTTTT.

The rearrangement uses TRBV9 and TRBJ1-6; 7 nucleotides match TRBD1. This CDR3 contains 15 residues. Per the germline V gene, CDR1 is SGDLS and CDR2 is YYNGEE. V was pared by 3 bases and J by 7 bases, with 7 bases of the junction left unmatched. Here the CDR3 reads CASSGGQVPNSPLHF. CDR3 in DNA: TGTGCCAGCAGCGGAGGACAGGTCCCGAATTCACCCCTCCACTTT. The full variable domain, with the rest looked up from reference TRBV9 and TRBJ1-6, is DSGVTQTPKHLITATGQRVTLRCSPRSGDLSVYWYQQSLDQGLQFLIQYYNGEERAKGNILERFSAQQFPDLHSELNLSSLELGDSALYFCASSGGQVPNSPLHFGNGTRLTVT.

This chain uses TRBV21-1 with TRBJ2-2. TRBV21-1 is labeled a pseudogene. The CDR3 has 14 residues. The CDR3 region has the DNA TGTGCCAGCAGCGACGGACCGAACACCGGGGAGCTGTTTTTT. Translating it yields CASSDGPNTGELFF.

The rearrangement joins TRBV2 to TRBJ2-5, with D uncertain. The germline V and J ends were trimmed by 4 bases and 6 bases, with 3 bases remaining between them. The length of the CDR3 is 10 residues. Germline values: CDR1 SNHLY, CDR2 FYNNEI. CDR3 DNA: TGTGCCAGCAGTGTGCAGACCCAGTACTTC. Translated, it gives CASSVQTQYF.

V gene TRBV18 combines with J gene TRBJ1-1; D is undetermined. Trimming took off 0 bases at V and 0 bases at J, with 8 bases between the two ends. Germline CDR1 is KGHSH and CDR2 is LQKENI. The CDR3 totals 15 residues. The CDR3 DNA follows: TGTGCCAGCTCACCACCGTACAGTATGAACACTGAAGCTTTCTTT. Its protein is CASSPPYSMNTEAFF.

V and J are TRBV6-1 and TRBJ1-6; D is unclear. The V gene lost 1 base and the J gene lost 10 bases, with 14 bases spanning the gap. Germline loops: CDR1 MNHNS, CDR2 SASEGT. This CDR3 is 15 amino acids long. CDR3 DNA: TGTGCCAGCAGTGAAGGGGAAGGGATTCGATCACCCCTCCACTTT. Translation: CASSEGEGIRSPLHF.

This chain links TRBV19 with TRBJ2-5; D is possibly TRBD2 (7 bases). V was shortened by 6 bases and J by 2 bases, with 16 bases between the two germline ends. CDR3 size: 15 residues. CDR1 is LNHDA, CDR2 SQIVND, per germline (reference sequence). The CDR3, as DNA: TGTGCCAGTAGGCACGAGGGGGGGGGACAAGAGACCCAGTACTTC. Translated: CASRHEGGGQETQYF. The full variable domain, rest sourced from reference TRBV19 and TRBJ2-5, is DGGITQSPKYLFRKEGQNVTLSCEQNLNHDAMYWYRQDPGQGLRLIYYSQIVNDFQKGDIAEGYSVSREKKESFPLTVTSAQKNPTAFYLCASRHEGGGQETQYFGPGTRLLVL.

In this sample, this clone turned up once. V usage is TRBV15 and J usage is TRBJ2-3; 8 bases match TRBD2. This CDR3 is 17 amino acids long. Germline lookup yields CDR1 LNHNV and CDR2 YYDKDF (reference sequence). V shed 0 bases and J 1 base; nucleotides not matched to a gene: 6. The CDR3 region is CATSRDMAGGGTDTQYF. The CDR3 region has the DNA TGTGCCACCAGCAGAGATATGGCGGGAGGTGGCACAGATACGCAGTATTTT.

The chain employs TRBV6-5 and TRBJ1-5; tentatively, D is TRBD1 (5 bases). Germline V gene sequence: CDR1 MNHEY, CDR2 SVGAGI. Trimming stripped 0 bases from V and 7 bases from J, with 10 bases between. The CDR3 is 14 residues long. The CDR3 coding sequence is TGTGCCAGCAGTTACTCGGGGGTGGGGCAGCCCCAGCATTTT. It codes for CASSYSGVGQPQHF.

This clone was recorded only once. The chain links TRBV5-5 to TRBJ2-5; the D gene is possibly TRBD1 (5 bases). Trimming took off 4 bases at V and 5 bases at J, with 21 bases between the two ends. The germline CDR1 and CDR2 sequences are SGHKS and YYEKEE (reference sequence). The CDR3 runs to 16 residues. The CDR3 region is CASSLNQGLMWETQYF. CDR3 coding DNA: TGTGCCAGCAGCCTTAATCAGGGCTTGATGTGGGAGACCCAGTACTTC.

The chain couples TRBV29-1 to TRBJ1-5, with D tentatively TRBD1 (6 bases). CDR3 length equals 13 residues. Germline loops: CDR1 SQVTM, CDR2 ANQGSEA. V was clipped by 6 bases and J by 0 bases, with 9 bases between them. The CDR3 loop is CSVGQVSNQPQHF. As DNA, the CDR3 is TGCAGCGTGGGACAAGTTAGCAATCAGCCCCAGCATTTT. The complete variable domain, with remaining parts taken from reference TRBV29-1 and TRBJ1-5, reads SAVISQKPSRDICQRGTSLTIQCQVDSQVTMMFWYRQQPGQSLTLIATANQGSEATYESGFVIDKFPISRPNLTFSTLTVSNMSPEDSSIYLCSVGQVSNQPQHFGDGTRLSIL.

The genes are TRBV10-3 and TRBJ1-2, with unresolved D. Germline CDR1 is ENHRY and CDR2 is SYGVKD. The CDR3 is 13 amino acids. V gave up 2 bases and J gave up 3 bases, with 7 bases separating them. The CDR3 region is CAISEGWDYGYTF. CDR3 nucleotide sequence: TGTGCCATCAGTGAGGGCTGGGACTATGGCTACACCTTC.

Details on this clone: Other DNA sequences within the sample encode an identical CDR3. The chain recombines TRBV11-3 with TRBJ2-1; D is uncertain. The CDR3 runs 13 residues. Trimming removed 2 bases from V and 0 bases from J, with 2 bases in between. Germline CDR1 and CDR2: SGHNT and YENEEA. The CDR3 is CASSLSSYNEQFF. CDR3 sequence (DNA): TGTGCCAGCAGCTTAAGCTCCTACAATGAGCAGTTCTTC.

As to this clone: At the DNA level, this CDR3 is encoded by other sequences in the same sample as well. The CDR3 DNA reads TGTGCCAGCAGCTTAGGGGGGGCCCAAGAGACCCAGTACTTC. As protein: CASSLGGAQETQYF. The chain joins TRBV7-2 to TRBJ2-5; perhaps D is TRBD1 or TRBD2 (6 bases each). Trimming shortened V by 1 base and J by 1 base, and 7 bases separated the two germline ends. The CDR3 covers 14 residues. Germline V CDR1 and CDR2: SGHTA, FQGNSA.

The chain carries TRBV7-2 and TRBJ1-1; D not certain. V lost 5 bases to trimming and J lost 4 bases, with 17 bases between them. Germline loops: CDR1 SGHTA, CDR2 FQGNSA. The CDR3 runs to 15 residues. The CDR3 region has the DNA TGTGCCAGCAGCCTGAACGGCAGGTGGGGCACTGAAGCTTTCTTT. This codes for CASSLNGRWGTEAFF.

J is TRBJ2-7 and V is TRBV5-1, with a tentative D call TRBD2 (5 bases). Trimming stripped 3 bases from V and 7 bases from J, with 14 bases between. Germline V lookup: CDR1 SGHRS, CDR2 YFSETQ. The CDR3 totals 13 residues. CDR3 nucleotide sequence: TGCGCCAGCAGCTCTGACGGGGTGGGGGAGCAGTACTTC. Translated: CASSSDGVGEQYF.